This T cell receptor beta chain stems from a study of vaccination effects on CD4 cells after COVID-19. Method: immunoSEQ multiplex PCR; TCRdb's copy keeps in-frame clones and lacks some. Of some 14,000 clones in the sample, about 72% were seen once. This clone was recorded only once. Its antigen remains unidentified. Under the ViraFEST assay, PBMC were stimulated with viral peptide pools so that antigen-specific CD4+ T cells expanded. Sequencing was performed afterwards. At the end of 10 days of culture, CD4+ T cells were isolated. All study participants received two doses of BNT162b2 or mRNA-1273 vaccine. Trimming took off 0 bases at V and 7 bases at J, with 13 bases between the two ends. The CDR3 is made up of 15 amino acids. The germline gives CDR1 LGHNA, CDR2 YNFKEQ.

The TCR originated in a human donor who received a COVID-19 vaccine. The chain links TRBV4-2 to TRBJ2-1; either TRBD1 or TRBD2 may fit D (5 bases each). The source was CD4+ T cells from PBMCs cultured with SARS-CoV-2 spike peptides, collected after COVID-19 vaccination. This chain's CDR3 is CASSQDHGKGNEQFF. The CDR3 coding sequence is TGTGCCAGCAGCCAAGATCACGGGAAGGGGAATGAGCAGTTCTTC.